This T cell receptor beta chain was observed in a study of CD8+ T cells in alopecia areata. This clone has only a few counts. As yet, its antigen is unknown. Germline V lookup: CDR1 LNHDA, CDR2 SQIVND (reference sequence). This CDR3 has 17 amino acids. Trimming pared 5 bases from V and 1 base from J, leaving 15 bases between. Once RNA had been extracted, it was reverse transcribed into cDNA to act as the sequencing template. The assay was immunoSEQ multiplex PCR, and TCRdb's table has in-frame clones only and misses some. This table holds around 30,000 clones, 65% to 80% found once. Regarding the study as a whole: TCR sharing was clearer in mice than between patients, perhaps partly owing to patient HLA diversity.

The receptor comes from a human donor with alopecia areata. Input material: NKG2D-low CD8+ T cells sorted from blood. The chain combines TRBV19 with TRBJ2-6; D is unresolved. The CDR3 region has the DNA TGTGCCAGTAGTCCCGGCAGGTTCCAATCTGGGGCCAACGTCCTGACTTTC. Translating it yields CASSPGRFQSGANVLTF.